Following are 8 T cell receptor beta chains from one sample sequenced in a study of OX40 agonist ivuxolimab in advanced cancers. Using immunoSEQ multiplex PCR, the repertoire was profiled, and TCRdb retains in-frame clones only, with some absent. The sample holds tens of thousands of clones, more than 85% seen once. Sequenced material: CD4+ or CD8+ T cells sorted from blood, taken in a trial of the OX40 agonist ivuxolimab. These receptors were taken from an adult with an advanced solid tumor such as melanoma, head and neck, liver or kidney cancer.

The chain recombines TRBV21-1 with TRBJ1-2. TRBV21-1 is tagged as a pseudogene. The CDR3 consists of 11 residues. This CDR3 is CASSKVNCYTF. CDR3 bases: TGTGCCAGCAGCAAAGTTAACTGCTACACCTTC.

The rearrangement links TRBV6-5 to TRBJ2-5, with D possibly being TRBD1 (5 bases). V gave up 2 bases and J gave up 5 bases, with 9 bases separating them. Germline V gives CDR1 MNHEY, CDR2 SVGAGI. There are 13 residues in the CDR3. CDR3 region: CASSYTAGETQYF. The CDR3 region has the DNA TGTGCCAGCAGTTACACCGCAGGGGAGACCCAGTACTTC.

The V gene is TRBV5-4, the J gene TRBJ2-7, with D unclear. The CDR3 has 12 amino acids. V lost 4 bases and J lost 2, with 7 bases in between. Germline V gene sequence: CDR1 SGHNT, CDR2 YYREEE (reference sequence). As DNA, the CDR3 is TGTGCCAGCAGCATCCAGACCTACGAGCAGTACTTC. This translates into CASSIQTYEQYF.

The CDR3 region is CASSLLGTRNTDTQYF. The CDR3 nucleotides read TGTGCCAGCTCACTCCTCGGGACTAGAAACACAGATACGCAGTATTTT. The V gene is TRBV18, the J gene TRBJ2-3; TRBD2 matches at 8 bases. The CDR3 is made up of 16 amino acids. J gave up 2 bases and V 4 bases, and 8 bases lay outside the gene matches. From germline, CDR1 is KGHSH and CDR2 LQKENI.

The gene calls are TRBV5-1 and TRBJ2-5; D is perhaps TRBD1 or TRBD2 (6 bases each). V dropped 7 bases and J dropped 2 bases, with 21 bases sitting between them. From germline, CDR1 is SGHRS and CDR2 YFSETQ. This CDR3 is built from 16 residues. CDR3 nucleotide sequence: TGCGCCAGCGGCGGGGACAAGACCGCCACACAAGAGACCCAGTACTTC. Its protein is CASGGDKTATQETQYF.

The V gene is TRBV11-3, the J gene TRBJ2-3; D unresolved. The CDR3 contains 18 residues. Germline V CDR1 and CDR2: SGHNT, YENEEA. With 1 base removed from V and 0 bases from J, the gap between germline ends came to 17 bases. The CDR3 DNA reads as TGTGCCAGCAGCTTAGGCCATGGGGTGCCGAGAAGCACAGATACGCAGTATTTT. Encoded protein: CASSLGHGVPRSTDTQYF. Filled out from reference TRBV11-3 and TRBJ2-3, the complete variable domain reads EAGVVQSPRYKIIEKKQPVAFWCNPISGHNTLYWYLQNLGQGPELLIRYENEEAVDDSQLPKDRFSAERLKGVDSTLKIQPAELGDSAVYLCASSLGHGVPRSTDTQYFGPGTRLTVL.

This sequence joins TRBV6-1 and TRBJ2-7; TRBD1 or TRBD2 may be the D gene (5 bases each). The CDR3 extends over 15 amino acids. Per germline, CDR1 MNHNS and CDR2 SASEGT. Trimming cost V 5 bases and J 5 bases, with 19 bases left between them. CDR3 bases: TGTGCCAGCAGTAAGATGTCCCTGGGACGTGACGAGCAGTACTTC. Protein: CASSKMSLGRDEQYF.

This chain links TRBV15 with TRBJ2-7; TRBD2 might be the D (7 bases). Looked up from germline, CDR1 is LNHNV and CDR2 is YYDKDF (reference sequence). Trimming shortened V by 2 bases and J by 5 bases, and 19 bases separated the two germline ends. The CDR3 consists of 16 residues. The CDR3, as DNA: TGTGCCACCAGCAGAAGACTTGGCGGGGGCACCCACGAGCAGTACTTC. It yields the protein CATSRRLGGGTHEQYF.